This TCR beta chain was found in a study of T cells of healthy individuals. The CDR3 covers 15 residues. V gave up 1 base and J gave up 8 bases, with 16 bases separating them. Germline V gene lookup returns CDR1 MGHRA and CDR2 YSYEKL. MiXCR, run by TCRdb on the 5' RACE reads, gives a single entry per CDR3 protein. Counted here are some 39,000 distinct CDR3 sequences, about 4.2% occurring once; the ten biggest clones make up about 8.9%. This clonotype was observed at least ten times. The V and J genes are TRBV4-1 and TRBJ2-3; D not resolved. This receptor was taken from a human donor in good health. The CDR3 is CASSQGGSVATTQYF. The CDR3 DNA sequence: TGCGCCAGCAGCCAAGGAGGCAGTGTAGCCACTACGCAGTATTTT.